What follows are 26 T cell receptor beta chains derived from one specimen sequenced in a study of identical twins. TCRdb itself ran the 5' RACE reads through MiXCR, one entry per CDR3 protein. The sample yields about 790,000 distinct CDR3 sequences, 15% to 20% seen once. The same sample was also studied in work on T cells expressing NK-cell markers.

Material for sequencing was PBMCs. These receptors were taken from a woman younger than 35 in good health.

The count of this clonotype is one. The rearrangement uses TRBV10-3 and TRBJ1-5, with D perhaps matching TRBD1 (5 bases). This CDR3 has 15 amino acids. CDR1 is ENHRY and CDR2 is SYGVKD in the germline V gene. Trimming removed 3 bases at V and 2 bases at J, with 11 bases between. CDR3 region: CAISDGGGGNQPQHF. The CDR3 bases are TGTGCCATCAGTGACGGGGGGGGAGGCAATCAGCCCCAGCATTTT.

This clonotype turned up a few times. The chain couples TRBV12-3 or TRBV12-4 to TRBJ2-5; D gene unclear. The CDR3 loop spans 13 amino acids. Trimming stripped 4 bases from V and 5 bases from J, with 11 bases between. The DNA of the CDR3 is TGTGCCAGCAGTTCGTCCATTTTTGAGACCCAGTACTTC. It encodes CASSSSIFETQYF.

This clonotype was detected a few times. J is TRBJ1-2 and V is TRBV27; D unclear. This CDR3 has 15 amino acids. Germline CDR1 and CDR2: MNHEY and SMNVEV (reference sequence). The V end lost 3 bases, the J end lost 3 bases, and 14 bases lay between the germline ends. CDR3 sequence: CASSLGKGLDYGYTF. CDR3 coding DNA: TGTGCCAGCAGTTTGGGTAAAGGGTTAGACTATGGCTACACCTTC.

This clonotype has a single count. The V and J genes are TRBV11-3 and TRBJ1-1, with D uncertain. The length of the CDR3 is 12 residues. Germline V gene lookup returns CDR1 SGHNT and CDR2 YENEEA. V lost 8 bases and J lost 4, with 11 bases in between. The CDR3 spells CASAQLATEAFF. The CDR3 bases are TGTGCCAGCGCTCAATTGGCCACTGAAGCTTTCTTT.

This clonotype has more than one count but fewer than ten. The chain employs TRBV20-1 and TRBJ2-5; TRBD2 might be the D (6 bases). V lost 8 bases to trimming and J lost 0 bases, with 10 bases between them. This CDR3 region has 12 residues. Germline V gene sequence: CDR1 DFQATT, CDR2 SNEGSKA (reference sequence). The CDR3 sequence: CSHRTNQETQYF. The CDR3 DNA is TGCAGTCATAGGACTAACCAAGAGACCCAGTACTTC.

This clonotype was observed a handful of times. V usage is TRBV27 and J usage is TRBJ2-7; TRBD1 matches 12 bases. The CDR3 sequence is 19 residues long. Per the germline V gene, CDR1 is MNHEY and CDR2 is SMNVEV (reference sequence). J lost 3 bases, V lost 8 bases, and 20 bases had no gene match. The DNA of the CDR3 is TGTGCCAGCGGTCAACCGGGACAGGGGGCGCGTATGCTATACTACGAGCAGTACTTC. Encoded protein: CASGQPGQGARMLYYEQYF.

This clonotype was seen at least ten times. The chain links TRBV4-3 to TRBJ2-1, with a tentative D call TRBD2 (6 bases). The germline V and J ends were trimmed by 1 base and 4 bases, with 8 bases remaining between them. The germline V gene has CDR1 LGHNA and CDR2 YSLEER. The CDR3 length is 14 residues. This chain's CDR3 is CASSQASGYNEQFF. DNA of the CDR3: TGCGCCAGCAGCCAAGCGAGCGGGTACAATGAGCAGTTCTTC.

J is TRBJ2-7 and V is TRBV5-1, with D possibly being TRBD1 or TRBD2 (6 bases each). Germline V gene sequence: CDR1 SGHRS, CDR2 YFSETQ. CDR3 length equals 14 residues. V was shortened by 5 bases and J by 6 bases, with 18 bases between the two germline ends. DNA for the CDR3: TGCGCCAGCAGACCCGACAGGTTCGGGGGCGAGCAGTACTTC. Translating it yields CASRPDRFGGEQYF.

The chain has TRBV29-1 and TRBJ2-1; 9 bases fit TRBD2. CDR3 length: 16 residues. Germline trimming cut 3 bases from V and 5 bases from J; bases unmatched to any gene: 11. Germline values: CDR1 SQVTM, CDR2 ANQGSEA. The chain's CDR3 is CSVEPHPGLANNEQFF. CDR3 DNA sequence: TGCAGCGTTGAGCCCCACCCCGGACTAGCGAACAATGAGCAGTTCTTC.

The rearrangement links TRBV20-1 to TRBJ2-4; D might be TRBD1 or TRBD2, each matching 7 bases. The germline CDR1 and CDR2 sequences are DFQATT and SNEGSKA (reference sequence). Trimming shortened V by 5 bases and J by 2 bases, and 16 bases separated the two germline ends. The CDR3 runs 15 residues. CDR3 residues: CSAPRGRGPKNIQYF. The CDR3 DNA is TGCAGTGCTCCCCGAGGGAGGGGGCCCAAAAACATTCAGTACTTC.

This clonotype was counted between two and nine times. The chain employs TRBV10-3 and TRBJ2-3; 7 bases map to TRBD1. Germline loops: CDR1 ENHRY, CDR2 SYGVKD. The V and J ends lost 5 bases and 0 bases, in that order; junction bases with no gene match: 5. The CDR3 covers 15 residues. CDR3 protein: CAISQPGGSTDTQYF. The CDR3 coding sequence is TGTGCCATCAGTCAACCAGGGGGTAGCACAGATACGCAGTATTTT.

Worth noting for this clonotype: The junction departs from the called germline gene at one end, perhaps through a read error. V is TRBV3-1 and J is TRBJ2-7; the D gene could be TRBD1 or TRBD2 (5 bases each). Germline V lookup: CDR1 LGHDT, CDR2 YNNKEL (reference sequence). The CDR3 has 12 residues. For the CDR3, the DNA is TGTGCCAGCAGCCAAGCTGGGACGCAGAAGGGGTTC. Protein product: CASSQAGTQKGF.

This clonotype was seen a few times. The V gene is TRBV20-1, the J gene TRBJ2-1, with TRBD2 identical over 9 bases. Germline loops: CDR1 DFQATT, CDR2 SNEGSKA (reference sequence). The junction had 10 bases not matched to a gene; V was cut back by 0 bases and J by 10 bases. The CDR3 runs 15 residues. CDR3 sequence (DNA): TGCAGTGCTAGAGATCCGGCTAGCGGGACTCCGGAGCAGTTCTTC. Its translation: CSARDPASGTPEQFF.

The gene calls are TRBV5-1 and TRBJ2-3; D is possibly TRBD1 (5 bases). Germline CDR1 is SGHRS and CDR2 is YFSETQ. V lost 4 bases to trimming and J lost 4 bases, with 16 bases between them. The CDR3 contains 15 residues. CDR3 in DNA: TGCGCCAGCAGCCCCACGGCCACAGGCTCAGATACGCAGTATTTT. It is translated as CASSPTATGSDTQYF.

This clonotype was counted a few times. CDR3 sequence: CASSVNLGAYEQYF. The CDR3 bases are TGTGCCAGCAGCGTCAATCTTGGGGCCTACGAGCAGTACTTC. V gene TRBV9 combines with J gene TRBJ2-7; D uncertain. Germline V gene sequence: CDR1 SGDLS, CDR2 YYNGEE. The CDR3 totals 14 residues. V lost 2 bases and J lost 2, with 11 bases in between.

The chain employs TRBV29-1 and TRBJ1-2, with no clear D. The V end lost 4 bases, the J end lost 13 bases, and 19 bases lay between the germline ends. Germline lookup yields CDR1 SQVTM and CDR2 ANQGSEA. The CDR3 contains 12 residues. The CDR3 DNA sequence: TGCAGCGTTGGGGTGGGCCCCCCCCTTTTCACCTTC. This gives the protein CSVGVGPPLFTF.

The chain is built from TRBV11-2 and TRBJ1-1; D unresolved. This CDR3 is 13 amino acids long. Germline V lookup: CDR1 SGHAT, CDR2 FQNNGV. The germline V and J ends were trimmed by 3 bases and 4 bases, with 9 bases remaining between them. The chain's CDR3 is CASSFPTLTEAFF. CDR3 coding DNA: TGTGCCAGCAGCTTCCCTACTCTCACTGAAGCTTTCTTT.

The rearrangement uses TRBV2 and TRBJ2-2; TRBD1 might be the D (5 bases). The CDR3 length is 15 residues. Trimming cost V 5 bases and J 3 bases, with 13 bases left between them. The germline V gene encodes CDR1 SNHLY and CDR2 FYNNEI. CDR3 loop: CASSPGLRDTGELFF. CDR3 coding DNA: TGTGCCAGCAGTCCGGGCCTCAGGGACACCGGGGAGCTGTTTTTT.

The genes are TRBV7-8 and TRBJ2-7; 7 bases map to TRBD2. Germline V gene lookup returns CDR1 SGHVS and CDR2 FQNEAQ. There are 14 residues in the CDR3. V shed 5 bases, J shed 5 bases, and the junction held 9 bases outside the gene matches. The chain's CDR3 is CASSPRTSNHEQYF. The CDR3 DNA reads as TGTGCCAGCAGCCCTAGGACTAGTAACCACGAGCAGTACTTC. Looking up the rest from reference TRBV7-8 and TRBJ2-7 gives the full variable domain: GAGVSQSPRYKVAKRGQDVALRCDPISGHVSLFWYQQALGQGPEFLTYFQNEAQLDKSGLPSDRFFAERPEGSVSTLKIQRTQQEDSAVYLCASSPRTSNHEQYFGPGTRLTVT.

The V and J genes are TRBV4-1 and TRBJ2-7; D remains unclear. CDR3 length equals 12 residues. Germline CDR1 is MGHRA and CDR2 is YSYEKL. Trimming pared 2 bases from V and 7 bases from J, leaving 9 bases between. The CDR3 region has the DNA TGCGCCAGCAGCCAAACCGATTCGGAGCAGTACTTC. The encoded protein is CASSQTDSEQYF.

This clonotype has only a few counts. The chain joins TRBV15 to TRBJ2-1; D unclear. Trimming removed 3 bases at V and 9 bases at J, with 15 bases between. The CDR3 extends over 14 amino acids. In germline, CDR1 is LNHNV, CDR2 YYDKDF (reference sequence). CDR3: CATSSPTRGFEQFF. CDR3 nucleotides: TGTGCCACCAGCAGCCCGACCCGTGGATTTGAGCAGTTCTTC.

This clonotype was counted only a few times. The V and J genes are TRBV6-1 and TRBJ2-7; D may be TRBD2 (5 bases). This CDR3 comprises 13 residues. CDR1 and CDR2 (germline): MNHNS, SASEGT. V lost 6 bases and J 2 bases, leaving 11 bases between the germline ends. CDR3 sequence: CASRKGRPYEQYF. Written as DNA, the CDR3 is TGTGCCAGCAGAAAAGGGAGACCCTACGAGCAGTACTTC.

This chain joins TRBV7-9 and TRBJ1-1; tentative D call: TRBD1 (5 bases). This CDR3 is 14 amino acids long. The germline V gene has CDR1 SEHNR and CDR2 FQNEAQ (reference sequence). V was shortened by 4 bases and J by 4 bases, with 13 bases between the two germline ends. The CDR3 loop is CASSWQGRGTEAFF. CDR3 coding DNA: TGTGCCAGCAGCTGGCAGGGTAGGGGCACTGAAGCTTTCTTT. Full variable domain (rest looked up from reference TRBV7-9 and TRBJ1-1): DTGVSQNPRHKITKRGQNVTFRCDPISEHNRLYWYRQTLGQGPEFLTYFQNEAQLEKSRLLSDRFSAERPKGSFSTLEIQRTEQGDSAMYLCASSWQGRGTEAFFGQGTRLTVV.

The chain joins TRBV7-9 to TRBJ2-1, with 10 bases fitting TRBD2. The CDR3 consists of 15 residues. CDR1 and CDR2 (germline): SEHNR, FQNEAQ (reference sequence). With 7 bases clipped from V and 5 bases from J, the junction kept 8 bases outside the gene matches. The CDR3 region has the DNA TGTGCCAGCAAGGGAGCGGGGGGGCCTAACAATGAGCAGTTCTTC. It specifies CASKGAGGPNNEQFF.

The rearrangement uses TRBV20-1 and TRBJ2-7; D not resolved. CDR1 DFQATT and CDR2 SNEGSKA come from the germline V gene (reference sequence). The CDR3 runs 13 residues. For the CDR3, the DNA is TGCAGCCTTACGGCTGCCATAGGTTACGAGCAGTACTTC. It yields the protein CSLTAAIGYEQYF.

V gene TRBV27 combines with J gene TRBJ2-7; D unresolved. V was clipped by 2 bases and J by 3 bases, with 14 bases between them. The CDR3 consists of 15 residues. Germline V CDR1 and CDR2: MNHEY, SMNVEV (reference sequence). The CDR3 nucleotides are TGTGCCAGCAGTTTAAGGCTAGATGGCAGCTACGAGCAGTACTTC. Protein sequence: CASSLRLDGSYEQYF.